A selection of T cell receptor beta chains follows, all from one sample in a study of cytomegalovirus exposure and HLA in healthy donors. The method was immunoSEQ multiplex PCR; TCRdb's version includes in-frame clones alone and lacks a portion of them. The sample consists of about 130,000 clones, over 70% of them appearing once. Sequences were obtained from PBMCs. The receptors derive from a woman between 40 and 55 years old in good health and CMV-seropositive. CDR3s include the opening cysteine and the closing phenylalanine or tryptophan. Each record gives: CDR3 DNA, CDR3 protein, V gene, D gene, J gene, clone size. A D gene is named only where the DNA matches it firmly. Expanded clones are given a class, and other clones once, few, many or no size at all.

DNA: TGTGCCAGCAGTTTTAATACGGGACAAGCTCCGTACTTC; CDR3: CASSFNTGQAPYF; V: TRBV28; D: -; J: TRBJ1-2; size: few
DNA: TGTGCCAGCATACCTAACGGACTACCTGGGGCCAACGTCCTGACTTTC; CDR3: CASIPNGLPGANVLTF; V: TRBV2; D: -; J: TRBJ2-6; size: -
DNA: TGCGCCAGCAACCCCACCGGGACAGTTAACACCGGGGAGCTGTTTTTT; CDR3: CASNPTGTVNTGELFF; V: TRBV5-1; D: TRBD1; J: TRBJ2-2; size: few
DNA: TGTGCCAGCAGCAAACAACGCGGTTTCAACGAGCAGTACTTC; CDR3: CASSKQRGFNEQYF; V: TRBV7-6; D: -; J: TRBJ2-7; size: -
DNA: TGCGCCAGCAGTGTAGGTCCCTCCGGGGGGGGCTACACCTTC; CDR3: CASSVGPSGGGYTF; V: TRBV10-1; D: -; J: TRBJ1-2; size: -
DNA: TGTGCCAGCTCACCAGGGCTAGGGGGTGACACTGAAGCTTTCTTT; CDR3: CASSPGLGGDTEAFF; V: TRBV18; D: -; J: TRBJ1-1; size: -
DNA: TGCGCCAGCAGCTTGGAGTTGGCAGGGATATCACCCCTCCACTTT; CDR3: CASSLELAGISPLHF; V: TRBV5-1; D: -; J: TRBJ1-6; size: -
DNA: TGTGCCAGCTCCACACCGGGACTAGCGGTCGGAGAGCAGTACTTC; CDR3: CASSTPGLAVGEQYF; V: TRBV18; D: TRBD2; J: TRBJ2-7; size: -
DNA: TGTGCCTGGCGTACCTCGGGGGGGACTGAAGCTTTCTTT; CDR3: CAWRTSGGTEAFF; V: TRBV30; D: -; J: TRBJ1-1; size: -
DNA: TGCGCCAGCAGCTTGGAAGGGGTGGGCACCGGGGAGCTGTTTTTT; CDR3: CASSLEGVGTGELFF; V: TRBV5-1; D: -; J: TRBJ2-2; size: -
DNA: TGTGCCAGCAGCTTGGGAGGACTGTCAACAGATACGCAGTATTTT; CDR3: CASSLGGLSTDTQYF; V: TRBV5-6; D: -; J: TRBJ2-3; size: -
DNA: TGTGCCAGCAGTTCCGGGACAGTCAGATCCTACGAGCAGTACTTC; CDR3: CASSSGTVRSYEQYF; V: TRBV27; D: TRBD1; J: TRBJ2-7; size: -
DNA: TGTGCCAGCAGCCCTTCTTACCTTTACGGGAATGAAAAACTGTTTTTT; CDR3: CASSPSYLYGNEKLFF; V: TRBV7-9; D: -; J: TRBJ1-4; size: -
DNA: TGCGCCAGCAGCCAAACAGAGAAAAGCTCTGGGGCCAACGTCCTGACTTTC; CDR3: CASSQTEKSSGANVLTF; V: TRBV4-1; D: -; J: TRBJ2-6; size: -
DNA: TGTGCCAGCAGTTTGGGACAGCTAAACTATGGCTACACCTTC; CDR3: CASSLGQLNYGYTF; V: TRBV6-5; D: TRBD1; J: TRBJ1-2; size: once
DNA: TGTGCCAGCTCACCTCTGGGGCAGGGGGCGCGGGACTATGGCTACACCTTC; CDR3: CASSPLGQGARDYGYTF; V: TRBV18; D: TRBD1; J: TRBJ1-2; size: -
DNA: TGTGCCAGCAGCTTATCCCCCGGGACTAGCGGCACAGATACGCAGTATTTT; CDR3: CASSLSPGTSGTDTQYF; V: TRBV7-3; D: TRBD2; J: TRBJ2-3; size: once
DNA: TGTGCCAGCAGTTACGGACTAGCGGGGGGTGTCGATGAGCAGTTCTTC; CDR3: CASSYGLAGGVDEQFF; V: TRBV6-6; D: TRBD2; J: TRBJ2-1; size: -